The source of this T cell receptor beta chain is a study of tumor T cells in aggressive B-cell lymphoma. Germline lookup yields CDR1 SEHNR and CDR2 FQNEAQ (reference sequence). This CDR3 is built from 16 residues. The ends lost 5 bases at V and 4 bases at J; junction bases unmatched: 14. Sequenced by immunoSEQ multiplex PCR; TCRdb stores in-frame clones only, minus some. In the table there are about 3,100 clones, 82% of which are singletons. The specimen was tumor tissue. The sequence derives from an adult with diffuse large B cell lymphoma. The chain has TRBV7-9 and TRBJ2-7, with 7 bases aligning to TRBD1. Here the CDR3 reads CASSPHLDRAPYEQYF. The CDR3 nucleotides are TGTGCCAGCAGCCCCCACTTAGACAGGGCCCCTTACGAGCAGTACTTC.